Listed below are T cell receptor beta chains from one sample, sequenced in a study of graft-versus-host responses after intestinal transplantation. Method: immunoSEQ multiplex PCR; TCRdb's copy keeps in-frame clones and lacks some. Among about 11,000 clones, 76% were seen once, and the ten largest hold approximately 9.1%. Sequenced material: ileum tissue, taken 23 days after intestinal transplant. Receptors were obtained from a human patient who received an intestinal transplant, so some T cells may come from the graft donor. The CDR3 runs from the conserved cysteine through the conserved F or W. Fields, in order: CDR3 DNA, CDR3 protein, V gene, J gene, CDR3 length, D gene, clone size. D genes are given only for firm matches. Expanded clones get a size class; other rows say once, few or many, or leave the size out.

TGCGCCAGCAGTTACCAGGGGGGCCCCTACGAGCAGTACTTC	CASSYQGGPYEQYF	TRBV5-1	TRBJ2-7	14	-	once
TGTGCCAGCAGCCAAGCTAGCGGGAGCTCCTACGAGCAGTACTTC	CASSQASGSSYEQYF	TRBV4-2	TRBJ2-7	15	TRBD2	-
TGTGCCAGCAGCCCGAGACAGGGGGCCACCTACGAGCAGTACTTC	CASSPRQGATYEQYF	TRBV5-4	TRBJ2-7	15	TRBD1	-
TGTGCCAGCAGCCAAGATGGTTCGACATTCTACGAGCAGTACTTC	CASSQDGSTFYEQYF	TRBV4-2	TRBJ2-7	15	-	-
TGTGCCAGCAGCCAAGCCGGGACTAGCGGGAGGTTCGGGTGGTACGAGCAGTACTTC	CASSQAGTSGRFGWYEQYF	TRBV11-3	TRBJ2-7	19	TRBD2	few
TGTGCCAGTCGACCTGACACCGGGGAGCTGTTTTTT	CASRPDTGELFF	TRBV19	TRBJ2-2	12	-	-
TGTGCCAGCAGCTTACCCATCGGGACACTACACGACAATGAGCAGTTCTTC	CASSLPIGTLHDNEQFF	TRBV7-2	TRBJ2-1	17	-	-
TGTGCCAGCAGCTTCGCAGGGGTTGGCGAGCAGTACTTC	CASSFAGVGEQYF	TRBV11-2	TRBJ2-7	13	-	once
TGCAGCATTCCGACAGGGGACAAAAACATTCAGTACTTC	CSIPTGDKNIQYF	TRBV29-1	TRBJ2-4	13	TRBD1	-
TGTGCCAGCAGTTACTCGACAGTACTTAACACCGGGGAGCTGTTTTTT	CASSYSTVLNTGELFF	TRBV6-5	TRBJ2-2	16	-	-
TGTGCCAGTAGTCTTCTCTCCAGGGGATATCAGCCCCAGCATTTT	CASSLLSRGYQPQHF	TRBV19	TRBJ1-5	15	-	-
TGTGCCAGTAGTATGCTAGCGGGAGGTAATGAGCAGTTCTTC	CASSMLAGGNEQFF	TRBV19	TRBJ2-1	14	TRBD2	-
TGTGCCAGCAGCTTTCCAGCGGGACGCAACAATGAGCAGTTCTTC	CASSFPAGRNNEQFF	TRBV5-4	TRBJ2-1	15	TRBD2	-
TGCGCCAGCAGCCAAGATCCTAGGCTAGCGGAGCAGTTCTTC	CASSQDPRLAEQFF	TRBV4-3	TRBJ2-1	14	-	-
TGTGCCAGTAGTATAACAGGACAGGGAGGTGGTGGCTACACCTTC	CASSITGQGGGGYTF	TRBV19	TRBJ1-2	15	TRBD1	-
TGTGCCAGCAGCTATAGCGGGATGTCCTACAATGAGCAGTTCTTC	CASSYSGMSYNEQFF	TRBV7-3	TRBJ2-1	15	TRBD2	-
TGTGCCAGCAGCTTCCCCTTCCCGACAGGGACCTATGGCTACACCTTC	CASSFPFPTGTYGYTF	TRBV7-8	TRBJ1-2	16	TRBD1	-
TGTGCCAGCAGCACCTTCGGAGGCGAGCAGTACTTC	CASSTFGGEQYF	TRBV13	TRBJ2-7	12	-	-
TGTGCCAGTAGTATACAGTTTGTTAACACTGAAGCTTTCTTT	CASSIQFVNTEAFF	TRBV19	TRBJ1-1	14	-	-
TGTGCCAGCAGCCAAGATTCCCTCGACAAGTGGGATTCACCCCTCCACTTT	CASSQDSLDKWDSPLHF	TRBV4-2	TRBJ1-6	17	-	-
TGCACCGGACTAGCCGGGACCGGGGAGCTGTTTTTT	CTGLAGTGELFF	TRBV29-1	TRBJ2-2	12	TRBD2	-
TGTGCCAGCAGTTACCGGTCGCTCCAAGAGACCCAGTACTTC	CASSYRSLQETQYF	TRBV6-5	TRBJ2-5	14	-	-
TGTGCCAGCAGACCCCCAGGGGGCGCAGATACGCAGTATTTT	CASRPPGGADTQYF	TRBV7-9	TRBJ2-3	14	TRBD1	-
TGTGCCAGCAGCTCAAACAGGAACACTGAAGCTTTCTTT	CASSSNRNTEAFF	TRBV7-3	TRBJ1-1	13	-	-
TGCGCCAGCAGCCAAGGATGGGGAGTTAACTACGAGCAGTACTTC	CASSQGWGVNYEQYF	TRBV4-1	TRBJ2-7	15	-	few
TGTGCTAGTCCCTCAACAGCGGGGGTCACAGATACGCAGTATTTT	CASPSTAGVTDTQYF	TRBV12-5	TRBJ2-3	15	TRBD2	-
TGTGCCAGCAGCTTGGTCGCAGGGAAGGGTGGTCAGCCCCAGCATTTT	CASSLVAGKGGQPQHF	TRBV5-5	TRBJ1-5	16	-	-
TGTGCCACCACCCATTGGACAGGGGCTATTGAGCAGTTCTTC	CATTHWTGAIEQFF	TRBV15	TRBJ2-1	14	TRBD1	-
TGTGCCAGCACCGCTGGACAGGGCAGTTCACCCCTCCACTTT	CASTAGQGSSPLHF	TRBV5-6	TRBJ1-6	14	TRBD1	-
TGCGCCAGCAGCTCGCAGGACAGGGACACCGGGGAGCTGTTTTTT	CASSSQDRDTGELFF	TRBV5-1	TRBJ2-2	15	TRBD1	-
TGTGCCAGCAGCTGGACAGGGGATGAAGCTTTCTTT	CASSWTGDEAFF	TRBV6-6	TRBJ1-1	12	TRBD1	-
TGTGCCAGTAGTATCGCGACTATTCAGATGAATGAGCAGTTCTTC	CASSIATIQMNEQFF	TRBV19	TRBJ2-1	15	-	-
TGTGCCAGCAGCGTAGATCCCGGGCCAGGGGCGGGCGAGCAGTACTTC	CASSVDPGPGAGEQYF	TRBV9	TRBJ2-7	16	-	-
TGCGCCAGCAGCTTGGAAGCACCGGGCACCGGGGAGCTGTTTTTT	CASSLEAPGTGELFF	TRBV5-1	TRBJ2-2	15	-	once
TGTGCCAGCAGCGTAGGAGTAGGACTAGCGCACAATGAGCAGTTCTTC	CASSVGVGLAHNEQFF	TRBV9	TRBJ2-1	16	TRBD2	few
TGCGCCAGCAGCTACAGGGACACCGGGGAGCTGTTTTTT	CASSYRDTGELFF	TRBV5-1	TRBJ2-2	13	-	-
TGTGCCAGCAGTCCGGACAGGGGGTTAAACGAGCAGTACTTC	CASSPDRGLNEQYF	TRBV6-1	TRBJ2-7	14	TRBD1	-
TGCGCCAGCAGCTCTAGCGGGAGCTCCTACGAGCAGTACTTC	CASSSSGSSYEQYF	TRBV5-1	TRBJ2-7	14	TRBD2	-
TGTGCCAGCAGTTCGGGACAAAACTATGGCTACACCTTC	CASSSGQNYGYTF	TRBV6-5	TRBJ1-2	13	-	-
TGTGCCAGCAGTACCCCGAAACGTCCCGATCAGCCCCAGCATTTT	CASSTPKRPDQPQHF	TRBV28	TRBJ1-5	15	-	few
TGTGCCAGTACCCCAGGGGGAGGATCCTACGAGCAGTACTTC	CASTPGGGSYEQYF	TRBV19	TRBJ2-7	14	-	-
TGTGCCCTAGGTCCGGGAAGCTACAATGAGCAGTTCTTC	CALGPGSYNEQFF	TRBV7-9	TRBJ2-1	13	-	-
TGTGCCAGCAGTCCGATTACCCGGAGCGGGTCTGGCTACACCTTC	CASSPITRSGSGYTF	TRBV28	TRBJ1-2	15	-	few
TGTGCCAGCAGTGAGAGGGATCTAAATCAGCCCCAGCATTTT	CASSERDLNQPQHF	TRBV25-1	TRBJ1-5	14	-	-
TGTGCCAGCAGCCCGGGGGACAGAGAGAATGGTGGCTACACCTTC	CASSPGDRENGGYTF	TRBV5-6	TRBJ1-2	15	TRBD1	-
TGTGCCAGCAGCTTAGGGGTGAACACTGAAGCTTTCTTT	CASSLGVNTEAFF	TRBV13	TRBJ1-1	13	-	-
TGTGCCAGCAGCGTAAGCGGGGCTAGCACAGATACGCAGTATTTT	CASSVSGASTDTQYF	TRBV9	TRBJ2-3	15	TRBD2	-
TGCACCAGTAGCTTCAACCTGGACTACGAGCAGTACTTC	CTSSFNLDYEQYF	TRBV4-1	TRBJ2-7	13	-	-